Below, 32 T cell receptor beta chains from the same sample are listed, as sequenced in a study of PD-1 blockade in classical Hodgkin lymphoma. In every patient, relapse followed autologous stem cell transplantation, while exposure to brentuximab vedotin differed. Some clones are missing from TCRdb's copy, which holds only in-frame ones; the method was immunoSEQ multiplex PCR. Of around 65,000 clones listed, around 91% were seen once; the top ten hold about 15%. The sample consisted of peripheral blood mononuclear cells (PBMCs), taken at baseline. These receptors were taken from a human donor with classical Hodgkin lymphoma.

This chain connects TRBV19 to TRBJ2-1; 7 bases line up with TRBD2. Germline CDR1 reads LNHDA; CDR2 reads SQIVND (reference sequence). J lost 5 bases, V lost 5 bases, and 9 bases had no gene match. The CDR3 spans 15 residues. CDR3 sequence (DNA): TGTGCCAGTAGTTTCTGGGGGGGGATCAACAATGAGCAGTTCTTC. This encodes CASSFWGGINNEQFF.

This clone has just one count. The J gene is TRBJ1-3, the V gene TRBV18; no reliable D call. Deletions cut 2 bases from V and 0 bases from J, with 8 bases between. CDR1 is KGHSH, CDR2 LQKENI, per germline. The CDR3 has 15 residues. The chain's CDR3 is CASSPSHNSGNTIYF. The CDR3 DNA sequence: TGTGCCAGCTCACCATCCCATAACTCTGGAAACACCATATATTTT.

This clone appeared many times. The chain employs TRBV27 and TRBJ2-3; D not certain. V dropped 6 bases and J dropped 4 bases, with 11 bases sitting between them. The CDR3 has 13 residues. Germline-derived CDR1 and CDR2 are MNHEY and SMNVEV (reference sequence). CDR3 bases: TGTGCCAGCAGCCCGTACAGAGCAGATACGCAGTATTTT. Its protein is CASSPYRADTQYF.

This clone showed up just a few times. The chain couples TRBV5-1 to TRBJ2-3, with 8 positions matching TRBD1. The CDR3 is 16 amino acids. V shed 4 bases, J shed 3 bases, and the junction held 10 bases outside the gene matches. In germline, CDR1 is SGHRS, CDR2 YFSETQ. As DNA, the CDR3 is TGCGCCAGCAGCCCACTGCAGGGGGCCGGAACAGATACGCAGTATTTT. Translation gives CASSPLQGAGTDTQYF.

The CDR3 DNA reads TGTGCCAGCAGCTTAGCGGGGGGGCCCTACGAGCAGTACTTC. Residues: CASSLAGGPYEQYF. V gene TRBV13 combines with J gene TRBJ2-7, with TRBD2 matching over 8 bases. V lost 1 base to trimming and J lost 2 bases; unmatched junction nucleotides: 1. The CDR3 extends over 14 amino acids. The germline CDR1 and CDR2 sequences are PRHDT and FYEKMQ (reference sequence).

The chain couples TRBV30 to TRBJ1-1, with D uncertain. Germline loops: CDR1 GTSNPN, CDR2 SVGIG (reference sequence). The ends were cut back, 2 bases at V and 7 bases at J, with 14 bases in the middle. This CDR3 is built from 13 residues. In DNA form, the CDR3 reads TGTGCCTGGAGTATTGGCAGATTCGATGAAGCTTTCTTT. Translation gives CAWSIGRFDEAFF.

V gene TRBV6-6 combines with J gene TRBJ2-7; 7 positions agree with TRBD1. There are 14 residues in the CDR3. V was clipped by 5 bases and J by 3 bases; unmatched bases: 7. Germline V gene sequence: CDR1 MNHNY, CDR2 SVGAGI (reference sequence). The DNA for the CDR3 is TGTGCCAGCAGTCCTGTGGGACAGAACTACGAGCAGTACTTC. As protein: CASSPVGQNYEQYF.

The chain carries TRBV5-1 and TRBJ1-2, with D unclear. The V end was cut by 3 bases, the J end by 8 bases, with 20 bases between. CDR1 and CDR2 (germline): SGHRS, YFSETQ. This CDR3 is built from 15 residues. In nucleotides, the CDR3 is TGCGCCAGCAGCTCCGGCGAGAGTCCCCCCTACGGCTACACCTTC. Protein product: CASSSGESPPYGYTF.

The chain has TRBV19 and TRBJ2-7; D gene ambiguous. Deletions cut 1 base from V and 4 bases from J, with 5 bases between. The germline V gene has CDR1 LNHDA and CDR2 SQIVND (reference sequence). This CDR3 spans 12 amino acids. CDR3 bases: TGTGCCAGTAGTATAGGGGGTTACGAGCAGTACTTC. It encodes CASSIGGYEQYF.

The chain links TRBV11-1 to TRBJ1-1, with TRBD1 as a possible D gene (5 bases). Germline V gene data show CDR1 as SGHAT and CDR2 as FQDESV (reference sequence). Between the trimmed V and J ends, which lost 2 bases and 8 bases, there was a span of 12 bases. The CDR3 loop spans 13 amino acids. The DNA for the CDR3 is TGTGCCAGCAGCTTATGGGGCAGTCGCGAAGCTTTCTTT. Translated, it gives CASSLWGSREAFF.

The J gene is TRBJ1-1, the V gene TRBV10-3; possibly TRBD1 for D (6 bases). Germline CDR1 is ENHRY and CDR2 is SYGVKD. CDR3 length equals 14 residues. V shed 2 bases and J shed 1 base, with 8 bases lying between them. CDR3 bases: TGTGCCATCAGTGAGAGGGGGGGGAACACTGAAGCTTTCTTT. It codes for CAISERGGNTEAFF.

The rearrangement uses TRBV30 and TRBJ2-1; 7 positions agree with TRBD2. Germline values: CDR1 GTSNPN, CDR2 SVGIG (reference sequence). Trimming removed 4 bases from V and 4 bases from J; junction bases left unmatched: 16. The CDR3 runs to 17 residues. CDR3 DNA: TGTGCCTGGACCCCTTCCGATCTCGGACTAGATTACAATGAGCAGTTCTTC. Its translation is CAWTPSDLGLDYNEQFF.

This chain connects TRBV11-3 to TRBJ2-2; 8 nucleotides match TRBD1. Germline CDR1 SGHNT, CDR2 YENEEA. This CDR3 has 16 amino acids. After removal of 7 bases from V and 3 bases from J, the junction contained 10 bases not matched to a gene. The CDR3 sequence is CASTSYRGLYTGELFF. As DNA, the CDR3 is TGTGCCAGCACCTCATACAGGGGGTTATACACCGGGGAGCTGTTTTTT.

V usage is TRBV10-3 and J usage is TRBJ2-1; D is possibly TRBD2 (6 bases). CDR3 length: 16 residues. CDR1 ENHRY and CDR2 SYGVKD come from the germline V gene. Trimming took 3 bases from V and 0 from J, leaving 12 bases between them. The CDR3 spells CAISDGAAGSYNEQFF. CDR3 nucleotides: TGTGCCATCAGTGATGGGGCAGCGGGCTCCTACAATGAGCAGTTCTTC.

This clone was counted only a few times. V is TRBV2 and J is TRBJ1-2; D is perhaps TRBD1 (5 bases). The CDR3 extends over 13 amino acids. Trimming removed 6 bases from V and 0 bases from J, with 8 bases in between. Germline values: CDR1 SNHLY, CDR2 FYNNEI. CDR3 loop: CASRTDTNYGYTF. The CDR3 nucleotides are TGTGCCAGCAGGACAGATACTAACTATGGCTACACCTTC.

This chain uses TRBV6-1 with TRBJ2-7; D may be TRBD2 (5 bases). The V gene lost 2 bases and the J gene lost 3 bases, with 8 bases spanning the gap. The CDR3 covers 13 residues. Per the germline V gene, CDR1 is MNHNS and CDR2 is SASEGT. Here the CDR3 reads CASSETRDYEQYF. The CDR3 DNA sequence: TGTGCCAGCAGTGAAACTCGGGACTACGAGCAGTACTTC.

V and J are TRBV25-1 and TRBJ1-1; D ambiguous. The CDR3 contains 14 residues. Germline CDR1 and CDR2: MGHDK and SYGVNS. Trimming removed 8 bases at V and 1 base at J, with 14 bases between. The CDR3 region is CASGGSGPNTEAFF. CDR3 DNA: TGTGCCAGCGGAGGTAGTGGTCCGAACACTGAAGCTTTCTTT. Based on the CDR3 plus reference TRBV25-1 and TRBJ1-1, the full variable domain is EADIYQTPRYLVIGTGKKITLECSQTMGHDKMYWYQQDPGMELHLIHYSYGVNSTEKGDLSSESTVSRIRTEHFPLTLESARPSHTSQYLCASGGSGPNTEAFFGQGTRLTVV.

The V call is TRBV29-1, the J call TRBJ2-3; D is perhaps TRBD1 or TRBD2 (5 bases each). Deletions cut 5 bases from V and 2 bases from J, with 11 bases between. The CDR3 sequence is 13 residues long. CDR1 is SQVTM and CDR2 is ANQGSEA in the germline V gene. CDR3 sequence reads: CSVTGTITDTQYF. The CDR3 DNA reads TGCAGCGTTACGGGGACGATCACAGATACGCAGTATTTT.

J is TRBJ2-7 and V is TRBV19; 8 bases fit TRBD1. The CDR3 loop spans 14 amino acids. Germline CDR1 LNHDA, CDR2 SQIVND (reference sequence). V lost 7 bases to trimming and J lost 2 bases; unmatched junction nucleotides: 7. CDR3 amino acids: CASTAGTGTYEQYF. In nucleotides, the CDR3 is TGTGCCAGTACAGCCGGGACAGGTACCTACGAGCAGTACTTC. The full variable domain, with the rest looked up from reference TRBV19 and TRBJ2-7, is DGGITQSPKYLFRKEGQNVTLSCEQNLNHDAMYWYRQDPGQGLRLIYYSQIVNDFQKGDIAEGYSVSREKKESFPLTVTSAQKNPTAFYLCASTAGTGTYEQYFGPGTRLTVT.

In nucleotides, the CDR3 is TGTGCCAGTAGTATGGGACCTAACTATGGCTACACCTTC. This sequence encodes CASSMGPNYGYTF. The J gene is TRBJ1-2, the V gene TRBV19; perhaps TRBD1 as D (5 bases). V gave up 3 bases and J gave up 0 bases, with 5 bases separating them. The CDR3 sequence is 13 residues long. Germline V gene data show CDR1 as LNHDA and CDR2 as SQIVND (reference sequence).

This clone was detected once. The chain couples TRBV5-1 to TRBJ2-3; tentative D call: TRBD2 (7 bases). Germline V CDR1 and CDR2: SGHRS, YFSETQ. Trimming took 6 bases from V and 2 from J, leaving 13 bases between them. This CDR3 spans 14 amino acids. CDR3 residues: CASKRGGNTDTQYF. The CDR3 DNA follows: TGCGCCAGCAAAAGGGGGGGAAACACAGATACGCAGTATTTT.

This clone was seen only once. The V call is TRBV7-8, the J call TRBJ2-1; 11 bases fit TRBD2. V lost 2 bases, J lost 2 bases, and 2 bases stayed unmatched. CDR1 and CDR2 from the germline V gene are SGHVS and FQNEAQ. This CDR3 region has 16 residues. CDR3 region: CASSLISGGAYNEQFF. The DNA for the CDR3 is TGTGCCAGCAGCTTAATTAGCGGGGGGGCCTACAATGAGCAGTTCTTC.

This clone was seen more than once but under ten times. DNA for the CDR3: TGTGCCATCAGTGGACAGGGTTCGGATAATTCACCCCTCCACTTT. Protein product: CAISGQGSDNSPLHF. The chain couples TRBV10-3 to TRBJ1-6, with 7 bases aligning to TRBD1. Germline CDR1 reads ENHRY; CDR2 reads SYGVKD. Trimming took 4 bases from V and 5 from J; bases not matched to a gene: 5. This CDR3 is 15 amino acids long.

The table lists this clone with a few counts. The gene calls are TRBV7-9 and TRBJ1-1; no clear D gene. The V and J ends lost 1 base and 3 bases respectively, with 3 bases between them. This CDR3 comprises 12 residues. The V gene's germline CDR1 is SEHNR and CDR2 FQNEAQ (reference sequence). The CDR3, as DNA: TGTGCCAGCAGCTTAGAGGACACTGAAGCTTTCTTT. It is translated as CASSLEDTEAFF.

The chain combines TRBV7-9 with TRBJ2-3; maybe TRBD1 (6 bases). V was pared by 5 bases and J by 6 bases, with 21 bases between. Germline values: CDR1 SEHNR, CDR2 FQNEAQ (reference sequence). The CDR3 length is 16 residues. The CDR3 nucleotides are TGTGCCAGCAGCCCTATCCCGACAGGAATCAATGATACGCAGTATTTT. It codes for CASSPIPTGINDTQYF. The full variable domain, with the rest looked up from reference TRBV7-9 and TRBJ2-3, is DTGVSQNPRHKITKRGQNVTFRCDPISEHNRLYWYRQTLGQGPEFLTYFQNEAQLEKSRLLSDRFSAERPKGSFSTLEIQRTEQGDSAMYLCASSPIPTGINDTQYFGPGTRLTVL.

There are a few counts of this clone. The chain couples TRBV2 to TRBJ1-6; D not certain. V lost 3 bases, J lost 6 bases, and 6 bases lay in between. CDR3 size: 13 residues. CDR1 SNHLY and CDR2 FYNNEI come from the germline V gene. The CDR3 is CASSEDFNSPLHF. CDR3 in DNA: TGTGCCAGCAGTGAGGACTTTAATTCACCCCTCCACTTT.

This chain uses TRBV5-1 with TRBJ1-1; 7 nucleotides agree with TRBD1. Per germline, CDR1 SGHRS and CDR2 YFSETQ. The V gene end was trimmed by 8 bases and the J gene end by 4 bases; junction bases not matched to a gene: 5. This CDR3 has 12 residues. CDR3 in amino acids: CASTDRATEAFF. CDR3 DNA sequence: TGCGCCAGTACTGACAGGGCCACTGAAGCTTTCTTT.

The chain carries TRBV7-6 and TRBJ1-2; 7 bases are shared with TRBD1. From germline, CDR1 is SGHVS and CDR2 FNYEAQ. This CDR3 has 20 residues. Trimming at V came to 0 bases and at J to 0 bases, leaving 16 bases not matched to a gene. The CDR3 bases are TGTGCCAGCAGCTTAGCGCTCTTCTTCGCGGGACAGAGCTCTAACTATGGCTACACCTTC. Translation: CASSLALFFAGQSSNYGYTF.

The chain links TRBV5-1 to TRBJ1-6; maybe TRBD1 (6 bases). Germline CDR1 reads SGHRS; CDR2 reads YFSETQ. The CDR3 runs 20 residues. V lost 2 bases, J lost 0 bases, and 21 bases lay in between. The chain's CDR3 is CASSLISTGLSSSYNSPLHF. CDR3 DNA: TGCGCCAGCAGCTTAATTTCGACAGGCCTTAGTAGCTCCTATAATTCACCCCTCCACTTT.

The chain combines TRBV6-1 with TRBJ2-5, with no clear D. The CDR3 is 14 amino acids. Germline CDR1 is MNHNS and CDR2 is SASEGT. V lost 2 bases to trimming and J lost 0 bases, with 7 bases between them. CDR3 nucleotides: TGTGCCAGCAGTGAACTAGGGTACCAAGAGACCCAGTACTTC. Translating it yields CASSELGYQETQYF.

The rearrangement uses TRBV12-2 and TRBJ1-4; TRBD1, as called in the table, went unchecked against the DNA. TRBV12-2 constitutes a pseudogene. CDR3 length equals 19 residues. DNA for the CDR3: TGTGCAAGTCGTTCACGGGATATGGGACACATAACAACTAATGAAAAACTGTTTTTT. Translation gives CASRSRDMGHITTNEKLFF.

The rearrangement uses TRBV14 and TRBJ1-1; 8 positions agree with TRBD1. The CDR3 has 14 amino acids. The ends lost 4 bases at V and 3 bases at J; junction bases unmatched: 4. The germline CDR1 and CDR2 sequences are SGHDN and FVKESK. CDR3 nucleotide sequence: TGTGCCAGCAGCCTGCGACAGGGGTACACTGAAGCTTTCTTT. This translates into CASSLRQGYTEAFF.